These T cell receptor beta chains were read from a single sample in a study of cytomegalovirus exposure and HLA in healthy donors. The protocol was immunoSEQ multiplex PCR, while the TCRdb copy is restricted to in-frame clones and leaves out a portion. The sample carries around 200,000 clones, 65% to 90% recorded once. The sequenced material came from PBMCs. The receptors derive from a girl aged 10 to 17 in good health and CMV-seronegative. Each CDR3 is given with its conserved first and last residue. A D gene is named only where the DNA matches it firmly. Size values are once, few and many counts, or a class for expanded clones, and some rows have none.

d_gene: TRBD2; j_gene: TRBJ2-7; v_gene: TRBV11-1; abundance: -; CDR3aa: CASSLGAGDSSYEQYF; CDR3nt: TGTGCCAGCAGCTTGGGAGCGGGGGATTCGTCCTACGAGCAGTACTTC
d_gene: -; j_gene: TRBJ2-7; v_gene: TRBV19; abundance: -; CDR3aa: CASSEADSYEQYF; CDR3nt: TGTGCCAGTAGTGAGGCCGACAGCTACGAGCAGTACTTC
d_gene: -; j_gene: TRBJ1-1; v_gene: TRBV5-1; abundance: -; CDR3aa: CASSSSPNTEAFF; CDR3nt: TGCGCCAGCAGTTCCAGTCCGAACACTGAAGCTTTCTTT
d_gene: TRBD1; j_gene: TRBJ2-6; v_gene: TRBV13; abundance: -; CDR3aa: CASSWTGFTTPEPLYSGANVLTF; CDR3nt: TGTGCCAGCAGCTGGACAGGTTTTACTACTCCCGAACCCCTCTACTCTGGGGCCAACGTCCTGACTTTC
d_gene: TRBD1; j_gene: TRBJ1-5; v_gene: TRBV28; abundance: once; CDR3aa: CASSHGDRGLDQPQHF; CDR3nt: TGTGCCAGCAGTCATGGGGACAGGGGATTGGATCAGCCCCAGCATTTT
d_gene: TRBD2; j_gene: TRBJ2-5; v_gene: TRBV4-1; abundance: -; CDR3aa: CASSQKIGLAGGQETQYF; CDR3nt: TGCGCCAGCAGCCAGAAAATCGGACTAGCGGGGGGCCAAGAGACCCAGTACTTC
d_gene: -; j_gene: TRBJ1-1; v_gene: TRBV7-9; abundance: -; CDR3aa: CAIIGAVEAFF; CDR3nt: TGTGCCATAATTGGGGCCGTTGAAGCTTTCTTT
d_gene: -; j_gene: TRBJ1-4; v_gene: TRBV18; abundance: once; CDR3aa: CASSPGREKLFF; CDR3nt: TGTGCCAGCTCACCGGGGCGGGAAAAACTGTTTTTT
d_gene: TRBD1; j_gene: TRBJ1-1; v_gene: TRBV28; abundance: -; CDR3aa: CASSLTGNPMNTEAFF; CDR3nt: TGTGCCAGCAGTTTGACAGGGAATCCCATGAACACTGAAGCTTTCTTT
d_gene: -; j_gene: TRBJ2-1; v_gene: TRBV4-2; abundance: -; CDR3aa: CASSQDFLSYNEQFF; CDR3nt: TGTGCCAGCAGCCAAGATTTCCTAAGCTACAATGAGCAGTTCTTC
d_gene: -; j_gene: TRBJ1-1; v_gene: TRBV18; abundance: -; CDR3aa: CASSRPGESTEAFF; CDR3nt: TGTGCCAGCTCACGTCCAGGGGAATCCACTGAAGCTTTCTTT
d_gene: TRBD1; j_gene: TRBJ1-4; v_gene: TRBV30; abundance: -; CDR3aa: CAWSGIRRDRGREKLFF; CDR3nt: TGTGCCTGGAGTGGAATCAGACGGGACAGGGGACGTGAAAAACTGTTTTTT
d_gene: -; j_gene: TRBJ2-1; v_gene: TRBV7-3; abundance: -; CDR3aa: CASSPRLNNEQFF; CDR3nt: TGTGCCAGCAGCCCCAGACTGAACAATGAGCAGTTCTTC
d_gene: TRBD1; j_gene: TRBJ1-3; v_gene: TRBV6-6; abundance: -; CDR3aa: CASSPDRASGNTIYF; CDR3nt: TGTGCCAGCAGCCCCGACAGGGCATCTGGAAACACCATATATTTT
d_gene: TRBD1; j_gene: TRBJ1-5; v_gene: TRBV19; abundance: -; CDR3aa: CASTRGPSNQPQHF; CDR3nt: TGTGCCAGTACCAGGGGGCCGAGCAATCAGCCCCAGCATTTT
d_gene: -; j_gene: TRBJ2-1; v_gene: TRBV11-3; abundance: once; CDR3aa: CASRGRNNNEQFF; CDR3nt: TGTGCCAGCAGGGGCCGGAATAACAATGAGCAGTTCTTC
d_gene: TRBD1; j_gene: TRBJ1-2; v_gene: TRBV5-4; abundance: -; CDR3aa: CASRDRSNYGYTF; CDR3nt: TGTGCCAGCAGGGACAGGAGTAACTATGGCTACACCTTC
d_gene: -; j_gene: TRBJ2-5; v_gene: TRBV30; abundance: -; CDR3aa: CAWSVKGAGQETQYF; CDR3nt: TGTGCCTGGAGTGTAAAAGGGGCAGGCCAAGAGACCCAGTACTTC
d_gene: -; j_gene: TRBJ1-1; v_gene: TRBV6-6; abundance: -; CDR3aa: CASNPGRGNTEAFF; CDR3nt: TGTGCCAGCAACCCGGGCAGGGGTAACACTGAAGCTTTCTTT
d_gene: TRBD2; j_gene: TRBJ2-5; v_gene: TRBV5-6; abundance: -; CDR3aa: CASSIGTSGGWETQYF; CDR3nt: TGTGCCAGCAGCATAGGGACTAGCGGGGGCTGGGAGACCCAGTACTTC
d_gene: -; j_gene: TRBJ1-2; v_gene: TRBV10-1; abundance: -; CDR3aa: CASSESSGRDGYTF; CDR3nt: TGCGCCAGCAGTGAGTCTTCGGGAAGGGATGGCTACACCTTC
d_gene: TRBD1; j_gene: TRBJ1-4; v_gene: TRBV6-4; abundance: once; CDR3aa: CASSDSLRGAGITNEKLFF; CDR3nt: TGTGCCAGCAGTGACTCTCTCAGGGGGGCAGGGATAACTAATGAAAAACTGTTTTTT
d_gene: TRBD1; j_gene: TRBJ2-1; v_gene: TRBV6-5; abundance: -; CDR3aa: CASSPSTGGYNEQFF; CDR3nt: TGTGCCAGCAGCCCTTCGACAGGGGGATACAATGAGCAGTTCTTC
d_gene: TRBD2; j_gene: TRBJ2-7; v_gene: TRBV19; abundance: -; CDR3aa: CASSNQAGLYEQYF; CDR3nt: TGTGCCAGTAGTAATCAGGCGGGACTATACGAGCAGTACTTC
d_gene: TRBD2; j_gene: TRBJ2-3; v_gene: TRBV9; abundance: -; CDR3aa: CASSAMLAEHTQYF; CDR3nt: TGTGCCAGCAGCGCAATGCTAGCGGAGCATACGCAGTATTTT
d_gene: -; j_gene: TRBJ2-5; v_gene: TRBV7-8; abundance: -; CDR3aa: CASSPTIQAQETQYF; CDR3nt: TGTGCCAGCAGCCCCACCATTCAGGCACAAGAGACCCAGTACTTC
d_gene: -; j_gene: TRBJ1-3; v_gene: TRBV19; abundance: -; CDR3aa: CASSPRVSGNTIYF; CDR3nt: TGTGCCAGTAGCCCCCGGGTCTCTGGAAACACCATATATTTT